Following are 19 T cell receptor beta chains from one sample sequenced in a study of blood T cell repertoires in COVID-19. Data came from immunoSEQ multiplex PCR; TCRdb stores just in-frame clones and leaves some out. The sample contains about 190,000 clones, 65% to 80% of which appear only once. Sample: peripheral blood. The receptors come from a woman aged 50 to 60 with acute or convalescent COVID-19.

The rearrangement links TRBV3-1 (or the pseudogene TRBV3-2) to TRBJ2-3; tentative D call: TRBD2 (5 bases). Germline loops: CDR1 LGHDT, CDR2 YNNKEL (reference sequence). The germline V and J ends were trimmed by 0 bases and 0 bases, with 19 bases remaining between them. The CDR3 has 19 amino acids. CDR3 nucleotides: TGTGCCAGCAGCCAAGAAAGAAAAGGCCCAGCGGCTAGCACAGATACGCAGTATTTT. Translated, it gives CASSQERKGPAASTDTQYF.

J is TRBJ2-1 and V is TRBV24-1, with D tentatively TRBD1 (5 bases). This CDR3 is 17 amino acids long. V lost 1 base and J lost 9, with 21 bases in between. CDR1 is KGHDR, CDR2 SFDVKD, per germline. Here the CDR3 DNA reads TGTGCCACCAGTGATTTCCCCGATGCAGGGATGCGGAGTGAGCAGTTCTTC. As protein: CATSDFPDAGMRSEQFF.

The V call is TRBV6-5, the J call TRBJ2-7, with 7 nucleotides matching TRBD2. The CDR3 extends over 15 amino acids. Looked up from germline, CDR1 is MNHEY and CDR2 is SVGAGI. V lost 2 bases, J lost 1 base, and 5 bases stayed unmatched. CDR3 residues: CASSYGEGLSYEQYF. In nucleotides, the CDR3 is TGTGCCAGCAGTTACGGGGAGGGTTTATCCTACGAGCAGTACTTC.

This chain's CDR3 is CASSLTSGNTGELFF. The CDR3 DNA sequence: TGTGCCAGCAGCTTAACTAGCGGGAACACCGGGGAGCTGTTTTTT. The rearrangement joins TRBV7-2 to TRBJ2-2; TRBD2 aligns across 8 bases. CDR1 is SGHTA and CDR2 is FQGNSA in the germline V gene. V was clipped by 2 bases and J by 1 base; unmatched bases: 0. This CDR3 contains 15 residues.

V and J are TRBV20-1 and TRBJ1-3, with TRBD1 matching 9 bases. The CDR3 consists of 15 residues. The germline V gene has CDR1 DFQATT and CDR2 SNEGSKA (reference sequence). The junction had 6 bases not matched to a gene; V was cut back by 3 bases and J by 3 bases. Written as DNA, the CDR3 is TGCAGTGCTAGTGGGGACAGGGAGAATGGAAACACCATATATTTT. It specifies CSASGDRENGNTIYF.

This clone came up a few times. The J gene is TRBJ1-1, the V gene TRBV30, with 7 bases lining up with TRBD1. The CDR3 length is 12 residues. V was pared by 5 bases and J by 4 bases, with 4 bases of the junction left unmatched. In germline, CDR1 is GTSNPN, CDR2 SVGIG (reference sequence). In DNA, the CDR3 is TGTGCCTGGCAGGGGGGTAGCACTGAAGCTTTCTTT. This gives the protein CAWQGGSTEAFF.

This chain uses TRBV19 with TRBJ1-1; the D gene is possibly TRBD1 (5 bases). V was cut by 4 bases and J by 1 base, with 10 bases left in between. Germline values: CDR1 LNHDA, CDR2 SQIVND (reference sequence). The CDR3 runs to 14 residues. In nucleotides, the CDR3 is TGTGCCAGTAGTAAGGAGGGGAGGAACACTGAAGCTTTCTTT. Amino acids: CASSKEGRNTEAFF.

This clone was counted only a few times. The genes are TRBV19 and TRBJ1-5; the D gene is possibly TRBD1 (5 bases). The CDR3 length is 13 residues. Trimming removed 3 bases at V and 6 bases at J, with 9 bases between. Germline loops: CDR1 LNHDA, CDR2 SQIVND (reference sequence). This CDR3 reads CASSMDKGQPQHF. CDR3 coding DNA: TGTGCCAGTAGTATGGACAAAGGTCAGCCCCAGCATTTT.

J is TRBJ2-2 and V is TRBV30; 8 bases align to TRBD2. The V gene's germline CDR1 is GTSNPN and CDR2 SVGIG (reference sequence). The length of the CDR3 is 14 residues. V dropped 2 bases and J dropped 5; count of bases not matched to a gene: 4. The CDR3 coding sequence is TGTGCCTGGAGTCGGGGGGGCTTTACCGGGGAGCTGTTTTTT. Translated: CAWSRGGFTGELFF.

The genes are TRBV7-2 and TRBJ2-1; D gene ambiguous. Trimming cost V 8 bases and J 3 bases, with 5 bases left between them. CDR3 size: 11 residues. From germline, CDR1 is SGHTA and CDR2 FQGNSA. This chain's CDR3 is CASSGYNEQFF. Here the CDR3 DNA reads TGTGCCAGCTCGGGCTACAATGAGCAGTTCTTC.

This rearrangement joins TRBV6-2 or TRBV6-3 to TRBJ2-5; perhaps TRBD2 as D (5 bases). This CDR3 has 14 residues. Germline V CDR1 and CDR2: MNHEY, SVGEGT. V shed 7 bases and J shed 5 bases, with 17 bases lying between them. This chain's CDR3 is CASNPWAGGETQYF. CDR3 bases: TGTGCCAGCAACCCGTGGGCCGGCGGGGAGACCCAGTACTTC.

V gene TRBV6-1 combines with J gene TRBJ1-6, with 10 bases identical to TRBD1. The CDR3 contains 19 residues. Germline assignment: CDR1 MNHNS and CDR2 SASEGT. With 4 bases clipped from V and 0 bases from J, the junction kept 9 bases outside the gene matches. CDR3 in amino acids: CASSGIPGQGSSYNSPLHF. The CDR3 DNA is TGTGCCAGCAGTGGAATCCCGGGACAGGGGAGCTCCTATAATTCACCCCTCCACTTT.

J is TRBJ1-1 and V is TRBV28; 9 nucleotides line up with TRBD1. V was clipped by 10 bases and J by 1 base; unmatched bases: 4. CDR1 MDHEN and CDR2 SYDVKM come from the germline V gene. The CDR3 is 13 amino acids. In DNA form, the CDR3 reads TGTGCCACCAGGACAGGGGCGAACACTGAAGCTTTCTTT. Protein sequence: CATRTGANTEAFF.

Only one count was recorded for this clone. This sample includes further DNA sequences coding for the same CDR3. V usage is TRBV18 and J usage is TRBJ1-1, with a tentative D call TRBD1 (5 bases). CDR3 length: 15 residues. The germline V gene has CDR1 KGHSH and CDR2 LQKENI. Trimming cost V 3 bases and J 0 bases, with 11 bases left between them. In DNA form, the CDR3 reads TGTGCCAGCTCACCTCCCGGGGGATTGAACACTGAAGCTTTCTTT. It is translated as CASSPPGGLNTEAFF.

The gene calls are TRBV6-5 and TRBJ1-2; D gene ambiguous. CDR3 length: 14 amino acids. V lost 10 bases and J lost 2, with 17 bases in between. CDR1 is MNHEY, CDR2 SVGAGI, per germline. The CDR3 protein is CATLHFGRNYGYTF. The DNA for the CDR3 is TGTGCCACCCTCCACTTCGGCAGGAACTATGGCTACACCTTC.

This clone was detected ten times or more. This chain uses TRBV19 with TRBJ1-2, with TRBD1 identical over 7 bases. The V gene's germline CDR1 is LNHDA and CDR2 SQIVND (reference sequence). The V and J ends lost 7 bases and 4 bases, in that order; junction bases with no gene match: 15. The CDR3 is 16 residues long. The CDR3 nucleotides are TGTGCCAGTACCCTCCTGGGCGGGTCAGGGGGCTATGGCTACACCTTC. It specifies CASTLLGGSGGYGYTF.

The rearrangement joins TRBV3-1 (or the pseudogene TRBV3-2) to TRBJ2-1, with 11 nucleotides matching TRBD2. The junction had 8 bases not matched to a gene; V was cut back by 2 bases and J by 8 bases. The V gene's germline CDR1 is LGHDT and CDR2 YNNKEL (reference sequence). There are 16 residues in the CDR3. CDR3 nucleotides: TGTGCCAGCAGCCAATATTCTAGCGGGGGGCGGCATGAGCAGTTCTTC. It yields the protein CASSQYSSGGRHEQFF.

The CDR3, as DNA: TGTGCCAGCAGCTTAGATCCGGACAGGGGTCGAGGCTACACCTTC. This gives the protein CASSLDPDRGRGYTF. The V gene is TRBV7-2, the J gene TRBJ1-2; TRBD1 matches at 9 bases. In germline, CDR1 is SGHTA, CDR2 FQGNSA. This CDR3 contains 15 residues. Trimming at V came to 1 base and at J to 8 bases, leaving 8 bases not matched to a gene.

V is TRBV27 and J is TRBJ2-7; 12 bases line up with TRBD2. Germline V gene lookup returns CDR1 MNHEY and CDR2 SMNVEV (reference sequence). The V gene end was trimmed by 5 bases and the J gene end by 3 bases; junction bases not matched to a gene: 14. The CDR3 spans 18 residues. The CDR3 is CASSPLGRGLAGLYEQYF. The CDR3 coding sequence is TGTGCCAGCAGTCCTCTGGGGCGGGGACTAGCGGGCCTCTACGAGCAGTACTTC.